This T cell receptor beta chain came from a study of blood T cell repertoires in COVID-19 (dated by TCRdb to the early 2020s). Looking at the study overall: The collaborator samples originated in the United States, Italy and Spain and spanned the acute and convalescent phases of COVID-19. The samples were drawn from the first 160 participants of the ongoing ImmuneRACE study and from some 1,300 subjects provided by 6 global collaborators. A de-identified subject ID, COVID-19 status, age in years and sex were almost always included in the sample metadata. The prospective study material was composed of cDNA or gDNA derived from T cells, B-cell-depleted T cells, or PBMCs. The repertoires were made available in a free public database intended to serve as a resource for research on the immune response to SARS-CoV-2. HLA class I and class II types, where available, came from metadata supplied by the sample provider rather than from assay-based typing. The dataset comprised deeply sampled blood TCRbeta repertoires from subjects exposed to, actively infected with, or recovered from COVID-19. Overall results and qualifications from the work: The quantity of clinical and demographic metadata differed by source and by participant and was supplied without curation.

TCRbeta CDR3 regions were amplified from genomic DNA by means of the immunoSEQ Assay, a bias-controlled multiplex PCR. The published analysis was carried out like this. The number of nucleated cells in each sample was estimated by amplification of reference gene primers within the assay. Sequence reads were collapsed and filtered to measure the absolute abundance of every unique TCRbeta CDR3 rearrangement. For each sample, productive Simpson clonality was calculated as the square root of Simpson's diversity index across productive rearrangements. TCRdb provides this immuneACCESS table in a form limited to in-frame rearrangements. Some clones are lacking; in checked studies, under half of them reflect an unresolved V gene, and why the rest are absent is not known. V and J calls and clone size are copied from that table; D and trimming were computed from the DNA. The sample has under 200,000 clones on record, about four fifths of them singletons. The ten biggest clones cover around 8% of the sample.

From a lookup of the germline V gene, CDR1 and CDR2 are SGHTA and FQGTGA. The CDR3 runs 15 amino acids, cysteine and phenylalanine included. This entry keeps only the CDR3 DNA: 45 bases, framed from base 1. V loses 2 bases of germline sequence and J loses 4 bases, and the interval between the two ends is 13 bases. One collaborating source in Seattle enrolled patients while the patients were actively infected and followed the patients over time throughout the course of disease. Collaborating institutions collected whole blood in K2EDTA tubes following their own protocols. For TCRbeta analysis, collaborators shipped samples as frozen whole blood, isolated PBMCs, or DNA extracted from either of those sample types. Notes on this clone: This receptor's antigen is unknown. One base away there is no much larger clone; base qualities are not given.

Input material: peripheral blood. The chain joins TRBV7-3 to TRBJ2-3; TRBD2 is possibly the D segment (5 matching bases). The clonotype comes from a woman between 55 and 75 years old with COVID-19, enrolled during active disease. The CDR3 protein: CASSLGGGPADTQYF. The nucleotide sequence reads TGTGCCAGCAGCTTAGGTGGCGGGCCGGCAGATACGCAGTATTTT.